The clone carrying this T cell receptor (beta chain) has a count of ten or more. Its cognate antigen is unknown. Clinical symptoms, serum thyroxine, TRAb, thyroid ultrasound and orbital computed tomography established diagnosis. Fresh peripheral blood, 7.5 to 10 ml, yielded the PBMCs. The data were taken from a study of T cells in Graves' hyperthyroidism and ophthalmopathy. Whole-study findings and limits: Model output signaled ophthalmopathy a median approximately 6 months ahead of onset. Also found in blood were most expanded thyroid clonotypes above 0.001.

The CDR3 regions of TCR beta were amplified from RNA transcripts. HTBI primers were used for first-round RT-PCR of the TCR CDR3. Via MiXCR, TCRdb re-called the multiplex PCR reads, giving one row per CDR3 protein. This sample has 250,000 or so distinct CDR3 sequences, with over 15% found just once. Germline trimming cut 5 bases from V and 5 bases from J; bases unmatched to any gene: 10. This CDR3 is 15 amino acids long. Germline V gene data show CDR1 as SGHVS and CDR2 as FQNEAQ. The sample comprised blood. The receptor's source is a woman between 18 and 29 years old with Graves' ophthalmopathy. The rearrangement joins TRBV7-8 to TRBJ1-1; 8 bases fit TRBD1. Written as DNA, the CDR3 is TGTGCCAGCAGCATACGGACAGGGAGTATTACTGAAGCTTTCTTT. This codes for CASSIRTGSITEAFF.